This T cell receptor beta chain was recorded in a study of cytomegalovirus exposure and HLA in healthy donors. The CDR3 covers 16 residues. Per the germline V gene, CDR1 is SGHRS and CDR2 is YFSETQ. The trim removed 1 base at V and 2 bases at J, leaving 6 bases unmatched. Among the donors, all were healthy bone marrow donors. PCR was performed using 60 Vbeta and 13 Jbeta primers. Assay: immunoSEQ multiplex PCR; the TCRdb copy retains only in-frame clones and omits some. The data hold about 160,000 clones, with around 82% observed a single time. Sequences were obtained from PBMCs. The chain couples TRBV5-1 to TRBJ1-2; 9 nucleotides align to TRBD1. The origin of this receptor is a man aged 30-40 years in good health and CMV-seronegative. The CDR3 DNA reads as TGCGCCAGCAGCTTGACCGCCGGGACAGGGAACTATGGCTACACCTTC. Translation gives CASSLTAGTGNYGYTF.